A selection of T cell receptor beta chains follows, all from one sample in a study of cytomegalovirus exposure and HLA in healthy donors. Produced via immunoSEQ multiplex PCR; TCRdb's table is partial and in-frame only. The table lists around 150,000 clones, about 80% of them singletons, with around 1.3% in the top ten. The material sequenced was PBMCs. The receptor set was obtained from a woman in her fifties or sixties in good health and CMV-seronegative. Both conserved end residues are part of each CDR3. The D gene is left open where the match is weak. Clone size appears in some rows only: once, few, many, or a class for an expanded clone.

.,TRBJ1-1,few,TRBV4-3,TGCGCCAGCAGCCAAGTGGGGGCCGCCACTGAAGCTTTCTTT,CASSQVGAATEAFF
.,TRBJ2-7,.,TRBV11-2,TGTGCCAGCAGCTTCGGGTTGTCCTACGAGCAGTACTTC,CASSFGLSYEQYF
.,TRBJ1-3,.,TRBV7-8,TGTGCCAGCAGCTTAGTGAAGGGGCAGGGAAACACCATATATTTT,CASSLVKGQGNTIYF
TRBD2,TRBJ2-1,.,TRBV28,TGTGCCAGCAGGATTAGCGGGATCTACAATGAGCAGTTCTTC,CASRISGIYNEQFF
.,TRBJ1-4,.,TRBV7-2,TGTGCCAGCAGCTCCTGGGGGGGCGGAGATGAAAAACTGTTTTTT,CASSSWGGGDEKLFF
TRBD2,TRBJ2-7,.,TRBV9,TGTGCCAGCAGTTGGAGCGGGGGCTCCTACGAGCAGTACTTC,CASSWSGGSYEQYF
.,TRBJ2-1,.,TRBV18,TGTGCCAGCTCACCACAGAGAGTTACGAGCTACAATGAGCAGTTCTTC,CASSPQRVTSYNEQFF
.,TRBJ1-5,.,TRBV27,TGTGCCAGCAGTTCCCTGACAGTTAGCAATCAGCCCCAGCATTTT,CASSSLTVSNQPQHF
TRBD1,TRBJ1-2,.,TRBV10-3,TGTGCCATCAGGGGCTTTGGGACAGGCGCTTACTATGGCTACACCTTC,CAIRGFGTGAYYGYTF
TRBD1,TRBJ1-6,.,TRBV6-1,TGTGCCAGCATTCCGGACAGGGTGTGGAATTCACCCCTCCACTTT,CASIPDRVWNSPLHF
.,TRBJ1-5,.,TRBV9,TGTGCCAGCAGCGTAGCTAGGGGGGGGTATAGCAATCAGCCCCAGCATTTT,CASSVARGGYSNQPQHF
TRBD1,TRBJ1-6,.,TRBV6-4,TGTGCCAGCAGTGACCAGCCCCAGACTCGGGACAGGCCCACCTATAATTCACCCCTCCACTTT,CASSDQPQTRDRPTYNSPLHF
.,TRBJ1-3,.,TRBV6-5,TGTGCCAGCTTGCAGACAGGTGGAAACACCATATATTTT,CASLQTGGNTIYF
.,TRBJ1-5,.,TRBV29-1,TGCAGCGCTTCCGGAGGGGGCAATCAGCCCCAGCATTTT,CSASGGGNQPQHF
.,TRBJ1-2,.,TRBV18,TGTGCCAGCTCACCGGGACCTGGGGACTCTGGCTACACCTTC,CASSPGPGDSGYTF
.,TRBJ2-5,.,TRBV9,TGTGCCAGCAGCGTAGGGCTCGAAGAGACCCAGTACTTC,CASSVGLEETQYF
.,TRBJ1-2,.,TRBV6-5,TGTGCCAGCAGTTACCGGAACTATGGCTACACCTTC,CASSYRNYGYTF
TRBD2,TRBJ2-3,.,TRBV30,TGTGCCTGGGGGGGGGTAAGCACAGATACGCAGTATTTT,CAWGGVSTDTQYF
.,TRBJ1-1,.,TRBV6-1,TGTGCCAGCAGAGAGTACAGGGAGAACACTGAAGCTTTCTTT,CASREYRENTEAFF
TRBD2,TRBJ2-5,.,TRBV4-1,TGCGCCAGCAGCCCTACCCTGGTCAGAGCGGGGGGGGTTAAAGAGACCCAGTACTTC,CASSPTLVRAGGVKETQYF
.,TRBJ1-2,.,TRBV11-2,TGTGCCAGCAGAAACCCTGGGGGGTCTGTTGGCTACACCTTC,CASRNPGGSVGYTF
.,TRBJ1-5,once,TRBV28,TGTGCCAGCAGGAGGGGGGGCCCCGTTAATCAGCCCCAGCATTTT,CASRRGGPVNQPQHF
TRBD2,TRBJ2-3,once,TRBV15,TGTGCCACCAGCAGTGGTAGCGGGAGGTCCTCAGATACGCAGTATTTT,CATSSGSGRSSDTQYF
.,TRBJ2-7,.,TRBV6-5,TGTGCCAGCAGCCCTTTAACGCAGACAGGCTACGAGCAGTACTTC,CASSPLTQTGYEQYF
TRBD1,TRBJ2-7,.,TRBV18,TGTGCCAGCTCACAAGGGACAGATCCCTACGAGCAGTACTTC,CASSQGTDPYEQYF
.,TRBJ1-1,.,TRBV7-9,TGTGCCAGCAGCTCCGAGTACAGGGCCACTGAAGCTTTCTTT,CASSSEYRATEAFF
TRBD1,TRBJ2-7,.,TRBV6-5,TGTGCCAGCAGCCCCAGGGGGTCCTACGAGCAGTACTTC,CASSPRGSYEQYF
.,TRBJ1-2,few,TRBV5-4,TGTGCCAGCAGCTTGGGCCAGGAGGCCTATGGCTACACCTTC,CASSLGQEAYGYTF
TRBD2,TRBJ2-3,.,TRBV5-4,TGTGCCAGCAGCTTGGCCGCGACTAGCGTCACAGATACGCAGTATTTT,CASSLAATSVTDTQYF
TRBD1,TRBJ1-1,.,TRBV10-3,TGTGCCATCGGGACAGGGAACCAACCTTACGAAGCTTTCTTT,CAIGTGNQPYEAFF
.,TRBJ2-2,.,TRBV12-5,TGTGCTAGTGGCCCTCTCAGGGGCACCGGGGAGCTGTTTTTT,CASGPLRGTGELFF
.,TRBJ1-1,.,TRBV25-1,TGTGCCAGCAGTGGACCGGGTCAAAAAAGCTTGAACACTGAAGCTTTCTTT,CASSGPGQKSLNTEAFF
TRBD1,TRBJ1-4,.,TRBV7-2,TGTGCCAGCAGCTTAGGACCGGGACAGGGTCGGGAAAAACTGTTTTTT,CASSLGPGQGREKLFF
.,TRBJ1-2,.,TRBV19,TGTGCCAGTAGCCAGGACAGACCCTATGGCTACACCTTC,CASSQDRPYGYTF
.,TRBJ2-1,.,TRBV11-3,TGTGCCAGCAGCTTAGATCTAGGGCAGGGGCTCTACAATGAGCAGTTCTTC,CASSLDLGQGLYNEQFF
TRBD2,TRBJ2-7,once,TRBV4-3,TGCGCCAGCAGCCAAGCGGGGGGGGACTACGAGCAGTACTTC,CASSQAGGDYEQYF
TRBD1,TRBJ2-7,.,TRBV9,TGTGCCAGCAGCGTAGGGTCAGGGGGCAGCTACGAGCAGTACTTC,CASSVGSGGSYEQYF
.,TRBJ2-5,.,TRBV7-9,TGTGCCAGTGCAAGGGGAGGAGAGACCCAGTACTTC,CASARGGETQYF
TRBD1,TRBJ1-1,few,TRBV2,TGTGCCAGCAGGACAGGGCTCCAAGGTACTGAAGCTTTCTTT,CASRTGLQGTEAFF
TRBD1,TRBJ1-1,.,TRBV19,TGTGCCAGTACCTCCGGGACAGTCCTCCCCTACACTGAAGCTTTCTTT,CASTSGTVLPYTEAFF
.,TRBJ2-7,few,TRBV19,TGTGCCAGTAGTAGGGGCATGGACATCAATTTAGTCTACGAGCAGTACTTC,CASSRGMDINLVYEQYF
TRBD2,TRBJ2-7,.,TRBV10-3,TGTGCCATCAGTGTGGCGGGAGGCCCGGACGAGCAGTACTTC,CAISVAGGPDEQYF
.,TRBJ1-1,.,TRBV5-1,TGCGCCAGCAGCTCGGGGGGACCCCCGGGGAGCACTGAAGCTTTCTTT,CASSSGGPPGSTEAFF
TRBD1,TRBJ1-6,.,TRBV11-3,TGTGCCAGCAGCTCCCAATCGCGGACAGGTGACATCCCCCTAATTTCACCCCTCCACTTT,CASSSQSRTGDIPLISPLHF
.,TRBJ2-7,.,TRBV7-3,TGTGCCAGCAGCTTAATACTGTGCGGGAACCGTTCCTACGAGCAGTACTTC,CASSLILCGNRSYEQYF
TRBD2,TRBJ2-7,.,TRBV14,TGTGCCAGCAGCCAAGCGGGGGGACCCTCCTACGAGCAGTACTTC,CASSQAGGPSYEQYF
.,TRBJ1-4,.,TRBV12-2,TGTGCAAGTCGCTTGGTTCGGGGGAAAAGGCTAACTAATGAAAAACTGTTTTTT,CASRLVRGKRLTNEKLFF
.,TRBJ2-1,few,TRBV6-5,TGTGCCAGCAAGGGGGTCTCCTACAATGAGCAGTTCTTC,CASKGVSYNEQFF
.,TRBJ2-3,few,TRBV6-5,TGTGCCAGCAGTCCTAGCACAGATACGCAGTATTTT,CASSPSTDTQYF
TRBD1,TRBJ2-3,.,TRBV5-1,TGCGCCAGCAGCTGGACAGGGGGGGGAGGTCCAGATACGCAGTATTTT,CASSWTGGGGPDTQYF
.,TRBJ1-2,.,TRBV9,TGTGCCAGCACGGCGGGAGGGGCGCTTCCAAACTATGGCTACACCTTC,CASTAGGALPNYGYTF
TRBD1,TRBJ1-2,.,TRBV5-4,TGTGCCAGCAGCCTACTAAGCGGACAGGGTGGTTTCGATGGCTACACCTTC,CASSLLSGQGGFDGYTF
.,TRBJ2-1,.,TRBV6-5,TGTGCCAGCAGTTACTCTCTGGGGGGTTCCTACAATGAGCAGTTCTTC,CASSYSLGGSYNEQFF
.,TRBJ2-7,.,TRBV6-1,TGTGCCAGCAGTGGGCTGTTTCGGGACTCCTACGAGCAGTACTTC,CASSGLFRDSYEQYF